A selection of T cell receptor beta chains follows, all from one sample in a study of shared clonotypes between healthy human individuals. The table came from immunoSEQ multiplex PCR; TCRdb's copy has only in-frame clones and leaves some out. Among 550,000 to 700,000 clones listed, about three quarters were seen once. Material for sequencing was memory CD4+ T cells sorted from blood. All receptors come from a woman aged 25 to 39 in good health. Both conserved end residues are part of each CDR3. D genes are given only for firm matches. Not every row has a clone size; where given, it reads once, few, many or a size class.

v_call	cdr3_length	d_call	j_call	clone_size	cdr3_aa	cdr3_nt
TRBV28	13	NA	TRBJ1-2	NA	CASTGSHNYGYTF	TGTGCCAGCACAGGTAGTCATAACTATGGCTACACCTTC
TRBV4-2	16	NA	TRBJ2-7	NA	CASSQEGLPRSYEQYF	TGTGCCAGCAGCCAAGAGGGGCTTCCCCGGAGCTACGAGCAGTACTTC
TRBV28	13	TRBD1	TRBJ2-5	NA	CASSSGQLETQYF	TGTGCCAGCAGTTCGGGACAGCTTGAGACCCAGTACTTC
TRBV10-1	16	NA	TRBJ2-2	NA	CASSESWAGGTGELFF	TGCGCCAGCAGTGAGTCTTGGGCCGGAGGGACCGGGGAGCTGTTTTTT
TRBV27	16	NA	TRBJ2-7	NA	CASSGTRDKYFYEQYF	TGTGCCAGCAGTGGGACCCGGGACAAATACTTCTACGAGCAGTACTTC
TRBV5-1	14	NA	TRBJ2-5	once	CASSLTPVGETQYF	TGCGCCAGCAGCTTGACCCCAGTCGGGGAGACCCAGTACTTC
TRBV18	15	NA	TRBJ1-2	NA	CASSPSLQGTDGYTF	TGTGCCAGCTCACCAAGCTTGCAGGGTACGGATGGCTACACCTTC
TRBV19	14	NA	TRBJ1-3	few	CASSYLGYGNTIYF	TGTGCCAGTAGTTATTTGGGTTACGGAAACACCATATATTTT
TRBV5-1	13	NA	TRBJ1-1	NA	CASSLEGPTEAFF	TGCGCCAGCAGCTTGGAGGGACCCACTGAAGCTTTCTTT
TRBV10-1	14	TRBD1	TRBJ2-1	NA	CASSRTGGYNEQFF	TGCGCCAGCAGTCGGACAGGGGGCTACAATGAGCAGTTCTTC
TRBV5-1	16	TRBD2	TRBJ2-1	NA	CASSLASGTKGNEQFF	TGCGCCAGCAGCTTGGCCTCCGGGACTAAGGGCAATGAGCAGTTCTTC
TRBV4-1	13	NA	TRBJ1-2	NA	CASSQARELGYTF	TGCGCCAGCAGCCAAGCCAGGGAATTAGGCTACACCTTC
TRBV28	15	NA	TRBJ1-3	once	CASRRGGAHGNTIYF	TGTGCCAGCAGGAGAGGGGGGGCACATGGAAACACCATATATTTT
TRBV5-6	14	NA	TRBJ1-4	NA	CASSLLDTPEKLFF	TGTGCCAGCAGCCTCTTAGACACCCCAGAAAAACTGTTTTTT
TRBV11-3	13	NA	TRBJ1-1	NA	CASSSSANTEAFF	TGTGCCAGCAGTTCGAGTGCGAACACTGAAGCTTTCTTT
TRBV5-1	16	NA	TRBJ2-7	few	CASSPGATTLGLEQYF	TGCGCCAGCAGCCCCGGGGCCACGACCCTAGGATTGGAGCAGTACTTC
TRBV5-1	15	TRBD2	TRBJ2-3	once	CASFPGGASTDTQYF	TGCGCCAGCTTCCCGGGAGGTGCTAGCACAGATACGCAGTATTTT
TRBV5-1	15	NA	TRBJ2-7	few	CASSLVASVSYEQYF	TGCGCCAGCAGCTTGGTCGCTAGCGTTTCCTACGAGCAGTACTTC
TRBV2	13	NA	TRBJ2-1	NA	CASSDGMGNEQFF	TGTGCCAGCAGTGATGGGATGGGTAATGAGCAGTTCTTC
TRBV6-1	14	NA	TRBJ2-3	few	CASSGFRGTDTQYF	TGTGCCAGCAGTGGGTTCAGGGGAACAGATACGCAGTATTTT
TRBV28	17	TRBD1	TRBJ1-4	NA	CASSSATGRGTNEKLFF	TGTGCCAGCAGCTCGGCGACAGGGCGAGGGACTAATGAAAAACTGTTTTTT
TRBV7-9	15	NA	TRBJ2-1	NA	CASSLQDRSYNEQFF	TGTGCCAGCAGCTTGCAGGACCGCTCCTACAATGAGCAGTTCTTC
TRBV11-2	12	TRBD1	TRBJ2-3	NA	CASSLEQGTQYF	TGTGCCAGCAGCTTAGAACAGGGGACGCAGTATTTT
TRBV2	15	TRBD2	TRBJ2-5	NA	CASRGTSGRGETQYF	TGTGCCAGCAGGGGGACTAGCGGGAGAGGAGAGACCCAGTACTTC
TRBV6-1	13	NA	TRBJ2-1	NA	CASSGAIYNEQFF	TGTGCCAGCAGTGGGGCCATTTACAATGAGCAGTTCTTC
TRBV19	13	NA	TRBJ1-1	few	CASSISMNTEAFF	TGTGCCAGTAGTATAAGCATGAACACTGAAGCTTTCTTT
TRBV27	13	NA	TRBJ1-1	NA	CASSMGVYTEAFF	TGTGCCAGCAGCATGGGGGTTTACACTGAAGCTTTCTTT
TRBV7-9	16	TRBD2	TRBJ2-3	once	CASSARLAGSTDTQYF	TGTGCCAGCAGCGCCAGACTAGCGGGAAGCACAGATACGCAGTATTTT
TRBV28	14	NA	TRBJ2-7	NA	CASSPGGYENEQYF	TGTGCCAGCAGCCCTGGGGGTTACGAGAACGAGCAGTACTTC
TRBV11-2	15	TRBD1	TRBJ2-7	NA	CASSLDVDRAYEQYF	TGTGCCAGCAGCTTAGATGTCGACAGGGCCTACGAGCAGTACTTC
TRBV6-6	13	NA	TRBJ2-6	NA	CASTISRANVLTF	TGTGCCAGCACCATTTCTCGGGCCAACGTCCTGACTTTC